These 5 T cell receptor beta chains share one sample of origin, sequenced in a study of OX40 agonist ivuxolimab in advanced cancers. Measured with immunoSEQ multiplex PCR; TCRdb has only the in-frame clones, and not every one. The repertoire holds more than 50,000 clones, with 85% to 90% as singletons. The sequenced sample was CD4+ or CD8+ T cells sorted from blood, obtained in a trial of the OX40 agonist ivuxolimab. Source of these receptors: an adult with an advanced solid tumor such as melanoma, head and neck, liver or kidney cancer.

CDR3 sequence reads: CASSLVRDAGELFF. The CDR3 bases are TGTGCCAGCAGTTTGGTAAGGGATGCCGGGGAGCTGTTTTTT. This chain uses TRBV27 with TRBJ2-2; D remains ambiguous. The CDR3 covers 14 residues. Trimming took off 3 bases at V and 6 bases at J, with 11 bases between the two ends. Germline CDR1 reads MNHEY; CDR2 reads SMNVEV (reference sequence).

The chain joins TRBV29-1 to TRBJ2-3; possibly TRBD2 for D (6 bases). The V and J ends lost 7 bases and 4 bases respectively, with 18 bases between them. There are 14 residues in the CDR3. In germline, CDR1 is SQVTM, CDR2 ANQGSEA. The CDR3 DNA follows: TGCAGCGCTCCCATGGGGGGAGCGGCAGATACGCAGTATTTT. Translated, it gives CSAPMGGAADTQYF.

The genes are TRBV30 and TRBJ1-1; TRBD1 matches at 11 bases. Germline V gene data show CDR1 as GTSNPN and CDR2 as SVGIG (reference sequence). This CDR3 contains 14 residues. The junction had 1 base not matched to a gene; V was cut back by 4 bases and J by 0 bases. CDR3 in DNA: TGTGCCTGGACGGGACAGGGGGTGAACACTGAAGCTTTCTTT. Residues: CAWTGQGVNTEAFF.

The V call is TRBV4-2, the J call TRBJ1-3, with D tentatively TRBD1 (5 bases). Germline-derived CDR1 and CDR2 are LGHNA and YNFKEQ. This CDR3 comprises 17 residues. V lost 0 bases and J 0 bases, leaving 12 bases between the germline ends. DNA of the CDR3: TGTGCCAGCAGCCAAGATGAGGGACTGCGCTCTGGAAACACCATATATTTT. Residues: CASSQDEGLRSGNTIYF.

In its sample, this clone was seen a few times. V and J are TRBV6-5 and TRBJ2-1; 7 positions agree with TRBD2. There are 15 residues in the CDR3. The germline V gene has CDR1 MNHEY and CDR2 SVGAGI. V shed 0 bases, J shed 3 bases, and the junction held 2 bases outside the gene matches. The CDR3 coding sequence is TGTGCCAGCAGTTACTCGGCGGGAGACTACAATGAGCAGTTCTTC. As protein: CASSYSAGDYNEQFF.